The present TCR beta chain was sequenced within a study of somatic mutations in cytotoxic T cells in rheumatoid arthritis. The study's findings and limits: Comparison of CD8+ T-cell clonality between rheumatoid arthritis patients and age-matched healthy controls yielded no significant difference.

The CDR3 consists of 18 residues. After removal of 2 bases from V and 0 bases from J, the junction contained 12 bases not matched to a gene. Germline CDR1 and CDR2: ENHRY and SYGVKD. TCRdb's copy holds only in-frame clones and misses some; the assay was immunoSEQ multiplex PCR. Among approximately 12,000 clones, approximately 74% were seen once, and the ten largest hold approximately 10%. As for this clone: What it binds is not known.

Positive magnetic bead selection isolated CD4+ and CD8+ cells, and flow cytometry checked purity. The sequence derives from a man in his 70s in good health. V usage is TRBV10-3 and J usage is TRBJ1-1, with 7 positions matching TRBD1. Sequenced: CD8+ T cells sorted from blood. The CDR3, as DNA: TGTGCCATCAGTGAGATCCCAGGGGGTCCAGGAATGAACACTGAAGCTTTCTTT. Protein product: CAISEIPGGPGMNTEAFF.